In this sample, the clone carrying this TCR beta chain turned up a few times. The data were obtained in a study of cytomegalovirus exposure and HLA in healthy donors. A multiplex PCR was run with 60 Vbeta primers and 13 Jbeta primers. Produced via immunoSEQ multiplex PCR; TCRdb's table is partial and in-frame only. This table holds under 200,000 clones, 60% to 80% found once. From germline, CDR1 is MNHNS and CDR2 SASEGT. The CDR3 is 14 amino acids. V gave up 3 bases and J gave up 4 bases; unmatched junction bases: 3. The chain joins TRBV6-1 to TRBJ2-5; 9 positions match TRBD2. The source of this sequence is a woman in her thirties in good health and CMV-seronegative. The sequencing input was PBMCs. In nucleotides, the CDR3 is TGTGCCAGCAGTGAGGTAGCGGGGGTAGAGACCCAGTACTTC. This sequence encodes CASSEVAGVETQYF.